These T cell receptor beta chains were read from a single sample in a study of shared clonotypes between healthy human individuals. Clones were read by immunoSEQ multiplex PCR, and TCRdb kept only the in-frame ones, dropping some. The sample includes about 2 million clones, about 94% seen only once; the top ten take 1.2%. The sample was naive CD8+ T cells sorted from blood. These receptor sequences come from a man between 18 and 35 years old in good health. The CDR3 runs from the conserved cysteine through the conserved F or W. The D gene is left open where the match is weak. Where a row states a size, it is once, few, many or the class of an expanded clone; other rows omit it.

- | TRBJ1-2 | - | TRBV6-5 | CASSYSTGSVYGYTF
- | TRBJ1-3 | - | TRBV10-2 | CASSDRDSGNTIYF
- | TRBJ2-7 | - | TRBV5-4 | CASSLDGGGAYEQYF
- | TRBJ2-1 | - | TRBV19 | CASSIGFGELREQFF
TRBD2 | TRBJ2-7 | - | TRBV5-1 | CASSSREAGGPPSYEQYF
- | TRBJ1-1 | - | TRBV27 | CASSSLGRTEAFF
TRBD1 | TRBJ1-5 | - | TRBV28 | CASSGQGAGQPQHF
TRBD1 | TRBJ1-4 | - | TRBV5-1 | CASSLDGGRGRIATNEKLFF
- | TRBJ1-2 | once | TRBV29-1 | CSVVGAEPSDYGYTF
- | TRBJ2-7 | - | TRBV5-4 | CASSFRDTNSYEQYF
- | TRBJ2-7 | - | TRBV2 | CASLSTYEQYF
TRBD1 | TRBJ2-5 | once | TRBV11-2 | CASSPPGGEETQYF
- | TRBJ2-3 | - | TRBV6-5 | CASSYSRGSTDTQYF
TRBD1 | TRBJ1-2 | - | TRBV25-1 | CASSEGTASSGYTF
- | TRBJ2-2 | - | TRBV28 | CASSNGATLETGELFF
- | TRBJ2-1 | - | TRBV13 | CASSPPTDNEQFF
TRBD2 | TRBJ2-5 | - | TRBV19 | CASSNGGGAGETQYF
- | TRBJ2-2 | - | TRBV13 | CASSSPREGDTGELFF
TRBD1 | TRBJ1-1 | once | TRBV12-5 | CASGSRTGLLSSLRRIGTAFF
TRBD1 | TRBJ2-1 | - | TRBV19 | CASSIVGTAGNEQFF
- | TRBJ2-1 | - | TRBV5-8 | CASSLIGVSYNEQFF
- | TRBJ1-1 | - | TRBV19 | CASSRDHTEAFF
TRBD2 | TRBJ2-3 | - | TRBV4-3 | CASSSSSGVTDTQYF
- | TRBJ2-7 | - | TRBV4-3 | CASSQALGGYEQYF
TRBD1 | TRBJ1-1 | - | TRBV10-3 | CAISDTGTGLMNTEAFF
- | TRBJ1-2 | - | TRBV7-8 | CASSFSGGPNYGYTF